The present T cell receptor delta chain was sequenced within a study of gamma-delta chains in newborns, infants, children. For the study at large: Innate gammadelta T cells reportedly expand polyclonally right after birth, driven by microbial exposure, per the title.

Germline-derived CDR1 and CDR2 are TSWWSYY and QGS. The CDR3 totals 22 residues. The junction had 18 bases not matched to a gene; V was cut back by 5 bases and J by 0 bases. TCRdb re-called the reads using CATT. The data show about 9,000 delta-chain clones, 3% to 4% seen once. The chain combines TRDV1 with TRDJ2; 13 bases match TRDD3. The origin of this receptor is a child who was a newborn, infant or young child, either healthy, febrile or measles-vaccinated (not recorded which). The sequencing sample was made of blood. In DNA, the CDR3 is TGTGCTCTTGGGACCCGGAGTGGTACTGGGGGATACGGGGTCACTTTGACAGCACAACTCTTCTTT. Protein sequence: CALGTRSGTGGYGVTLTAQLFF.